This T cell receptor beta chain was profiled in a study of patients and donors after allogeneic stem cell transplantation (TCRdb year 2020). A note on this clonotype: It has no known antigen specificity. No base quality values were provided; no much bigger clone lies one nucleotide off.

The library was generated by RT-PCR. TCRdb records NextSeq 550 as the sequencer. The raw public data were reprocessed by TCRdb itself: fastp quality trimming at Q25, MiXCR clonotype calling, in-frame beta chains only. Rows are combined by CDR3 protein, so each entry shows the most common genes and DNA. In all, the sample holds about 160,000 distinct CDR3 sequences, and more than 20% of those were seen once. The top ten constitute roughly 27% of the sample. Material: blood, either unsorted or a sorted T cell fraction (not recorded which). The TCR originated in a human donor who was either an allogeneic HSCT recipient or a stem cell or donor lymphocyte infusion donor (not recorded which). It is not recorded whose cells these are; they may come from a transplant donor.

The bases read TGCGCCAGCAGCTTGGCCCACACACAAATCTCTGGGGCCAACGTCCTGACTTTC. The encoded protein is CASSLAHTQISGANVLTF. The sequence links TRBV5-1 to TRBJ2-6; no confident D gene assignment can be made. V is cut by 0 bases and J by 0 bases, and the space between the germline ends is 13 bases. Reading from cysteine to phenylalanine, the CDR3 counts 18 amino acids. The kept DNA is CDR3 alone, 54 bases in frame from the first base. The germline V gene encodes CDR1 SGHRS and CDR2 YFSETQ.